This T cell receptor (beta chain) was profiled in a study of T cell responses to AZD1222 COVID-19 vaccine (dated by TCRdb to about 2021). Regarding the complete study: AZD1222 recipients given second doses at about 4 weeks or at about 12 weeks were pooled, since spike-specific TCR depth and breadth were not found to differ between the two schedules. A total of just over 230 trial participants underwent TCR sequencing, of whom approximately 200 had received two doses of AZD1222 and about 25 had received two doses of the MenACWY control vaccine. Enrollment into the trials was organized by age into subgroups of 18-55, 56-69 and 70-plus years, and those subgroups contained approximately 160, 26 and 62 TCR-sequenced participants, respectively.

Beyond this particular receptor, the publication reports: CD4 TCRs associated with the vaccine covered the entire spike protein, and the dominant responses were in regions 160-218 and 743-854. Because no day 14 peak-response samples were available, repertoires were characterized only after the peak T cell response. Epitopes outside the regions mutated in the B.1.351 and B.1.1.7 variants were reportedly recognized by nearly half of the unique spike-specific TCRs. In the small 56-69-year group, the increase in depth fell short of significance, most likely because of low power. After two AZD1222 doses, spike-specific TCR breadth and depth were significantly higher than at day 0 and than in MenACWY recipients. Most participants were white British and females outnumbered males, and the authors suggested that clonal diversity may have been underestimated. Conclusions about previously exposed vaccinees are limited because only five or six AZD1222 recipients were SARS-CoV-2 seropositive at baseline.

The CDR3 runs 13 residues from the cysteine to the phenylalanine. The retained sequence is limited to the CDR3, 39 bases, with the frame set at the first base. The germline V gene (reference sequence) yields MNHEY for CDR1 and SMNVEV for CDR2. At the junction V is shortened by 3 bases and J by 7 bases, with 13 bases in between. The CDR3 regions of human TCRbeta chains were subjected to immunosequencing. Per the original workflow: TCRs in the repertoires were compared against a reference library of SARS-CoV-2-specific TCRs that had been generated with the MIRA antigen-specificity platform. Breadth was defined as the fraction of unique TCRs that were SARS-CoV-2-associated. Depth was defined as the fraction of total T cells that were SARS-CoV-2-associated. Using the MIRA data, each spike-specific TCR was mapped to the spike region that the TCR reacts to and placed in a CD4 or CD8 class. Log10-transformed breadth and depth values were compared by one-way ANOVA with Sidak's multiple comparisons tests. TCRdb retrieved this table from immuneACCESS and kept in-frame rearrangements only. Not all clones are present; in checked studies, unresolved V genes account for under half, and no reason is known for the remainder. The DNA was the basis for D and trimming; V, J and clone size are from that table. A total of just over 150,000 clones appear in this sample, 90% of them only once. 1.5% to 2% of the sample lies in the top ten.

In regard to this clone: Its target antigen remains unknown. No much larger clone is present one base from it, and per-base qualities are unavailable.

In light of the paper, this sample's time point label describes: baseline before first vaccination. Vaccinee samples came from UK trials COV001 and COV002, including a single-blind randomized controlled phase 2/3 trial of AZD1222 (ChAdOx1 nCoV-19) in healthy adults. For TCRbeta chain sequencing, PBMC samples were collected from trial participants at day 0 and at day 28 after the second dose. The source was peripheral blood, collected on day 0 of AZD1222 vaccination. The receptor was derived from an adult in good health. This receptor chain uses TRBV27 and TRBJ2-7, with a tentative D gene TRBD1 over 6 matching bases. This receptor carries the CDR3 CASSFLGGGEQYF. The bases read TGTGCCAGCAGTTTTCTTGGGGGCGGAGAGCAGTACTTC.